Below are 13 T cell receptor beta chains sequenced from a single sample in a study of T cell repertoires in cytomegalovirus infection (dated by TCRdb to between 2018 and 2021). TCRdb lists the instrument as Illumina HiSeq 1500. The public reads were quality trimmed at Q25 with fastp and then assembled into clones with MiXCR by TCRdb, keeping productive beta chains. Each CDR3 protein gets just one entry, which takes the most common genes and DNA from the rows behind it. This sample holds some 680,000 distinct CDR3 sequences; 35% were observed only once. Jointly, the top ten make up 2.8% of the sample. The specimen sequenced was PBMCs. The receptors were sampled from a human donor in good health (CMV status not recorded). Some clones in this sample may be carry-over from other donors' samples.

The chain combines TRBV28 with TRBJ1-1; D perhaps matches TRBD1 (5 bases). This CDR3 comprises 15 residues. V was shortened by 5 bases and J by 11 bases, with 24 bases between the two germline ends. Germline values: CDR1 MDHEN, CDR2 SYDVKM. CDR3 residues: CASSIFNSGGVQAFF. As DNA, the CDR3 is TGTGCCAGCAGTATCTTTAATTCGGGGGGGGTTCAGGCTTTCTTT.

The J gene is TRBJ2-1, the V gene TRBV6-6; the D gene is possibly TRBD1 (6 bases). The germline gives CDR1 MNHNY, CDR2 SVGAGI (reference sequence). CDR3 length equals 15 residues. V was pared by 7 bases and J by 8 bases, with 21 bases between. The CDR3 loop is CASNQPGQLIDEQFF. The CDR3 DNA is TGTGCCAGCAATCAACCGGGACAACTGATCGATGAGCAGTTCTTC.

Comments on this clonotype: One junction end does not reproduce the germline sequence, and a read error may be involved. The rearrangement joins TRBV2 to TRBJ1-1; D gene uncertain. Germline V gene lookup returns CDR1 SNHLY and CDR2 FYNNEI. There are 14 residues in the CDR3. CDR3 sequence reads: CASSEGDGNTEALF. The CDR3 DNA follows: TGTGCCAGCAGTGAAGGAGACGGGAACACTGAAGCTTTATTT.

As concerns this clonotype: A much larger clone sits a single nucleotide away, making a read error possible. The chain is built from TRBV25-1 and TRBJ2-7; no clear D. The CDR3 runs to 12 residues. Germline CDR1 MGHDK, CDR2 SYGVNS. Here the CDR3 reads CAGSSPSYEQYF. CDR3 bases: TGTGCCGGCAGTTCTCCCTCCTACGAGCAGTACTTC.

Only a few counts were recorded for this clonotype. The chain uses TRBV19 and TRBJ1-1, with TRBD1 identical over 8 bases. Germline V gene sequence: CDR1 LNHDA, CDR2 SQIVND (reference sequence). Trimming removed 1 base from V and 5 bases from J; junction bases left unmatched: 9. CDR3 size: 16 residues. The CDR3 DNA sequence: TGTGCCAGTAGTATAGGGCTGCAGGGGGCTCGGACTGAAGCTTTCTTT. Protein sequence: CASSIGLQGARTEAFF.

This clonotype was detected only a few times. This chain joins TRBV7-2 and TRBJ2-1, with D possibly matching TRBD2 (6 bases). The CDR3 runs 14 residues. Germline lookup yields CDR1 SGHTA and CDR2 FQGNSA. Trimming left V 4 bases short and J 2 bases short, with 9 bases between. CDR3 residues: CASSYGTPYNEQFF. In DNA, the CDR3 is TGTGCCAGCAGCTACGGGACTCCCTACAATGAGCAGTTCTTC.

This clonotype was detected only a few times. The rearrangement uses TRBV12-3 or TRBV12-4 and TRBJ1-3, with TRBD1 matching 10 bases. Trimming took 3 bases from V and 4 from J; bases not matched to a gene: 6. The CDR3 is made up of 16 amino acids. The CDR3 loop is CASSLWTGGVGNTIYF. In DNA, the CDR3 is TGTGCCAGCAGTTTGTGGACAGGGGGAGTGGGAAACACCATATATTTT.

The chain uses TRBV11-2 and TRBJ1-4; tentatively, D is TRBD1 (6 bases). V lost 5 bases, J lost 3 bases, and 16 bases lay in between. CDR3 length: 16 amino acids. The germline CDR1 and CDR2 sequences are SGHAT and FQNNGV. DNA for the CDR3: TGTGCCAGCAGCACCGGACAGCGCCCCGCTAATGAAAAACTGTTTTTT. It is translated as CASSTGQRPANEKLFF. The full variable domain, with the rest looked up from reference TRBV11-2 and TRBJ1-4, is EAGVAQSPRYKIIEKRQSVAFWCNPISGHATLYWYQQILGQGPKLLIQFQNNGVVDDSQLPKDRFSAERLKGVDSTLKIQPAKLEDSAVYLCASSTGQRPANEKLFFGSGTQLSVL.

This clonotype was seen only a few times. This sequence joins TRBV5-4 and TRBJ2-3; D gene unclear. Germline V gene data show CDR1 as SGHNT and CDR2 as YYREEE (reference sequence). V was cut by 0 bases and J by 0 bases, with 11 bases left in between. The CDR3 consists of 16 residues. This CDR3 reads CASSLDRPASTDTQYF. CDR3 in DNA: TGTGCCAGCAGCTTGGATCGGCCCGCTAGCACAGATACGCAGTATTTT.

This clonotype was counted once. The chain joins TRBV20-1 to TRBJ1-6; a possible D gene is TRBD1 (5 bases). Trimming removed 2 bases from V and 8 bases from J, with 16 bases in between. Germline V gives CDR1 DFQATT, CDR2 SNEGSKA (reference sequence). This CDR3 spans 15 amino acids. This chain's CDR3 is CSARSAGMGYSPLHF. The DNA for the CDR3 is TGCAGTGCTAGATCAGCAGGGATGGGGTATTCACCCCTCCACTTT.

The chain uses TRBV11-2 and TRBJ1-6, with 8 bases lining up with TRBD1. From germline, CDR1 is SGHAT and CDR2 FQNNGV. Losses at the gene ends were 3 bases for V and 14 bases for J; bases not matched to a gene: 12. This CDR3 contains 15 residues. CDR3: CASSFWTGTFETLHF. The DNA for the CDR3 is TGTGCCAGCAGCTTTTGGACAGGGACCTTCGAAACCCTCCACTTT.

The chain couples TRBV9 to TRBJ1-4; tentative D call: TRBD1 (5 bases). Trimming took 3 bases from V and 13 from J, leaving 10 bases between them. The CDR3 totals 11 residues. Germline CDR1 reads SGDLS; CDR2 reads YYNGEE. CDR3 residues: CASSGPGTLFF. The CDR3 bases are TGTGCCAGCAGCGGCCCCGGGACACTGTTTTTT.

This clonotype was counted only a few times. The final CDR3 position lacks the conserved phenylalanine or tryptophan, pointing to a likely read error. J is TRBJ1-2 and V is TRBV28; 10 positions agree with TRBD1. The V segment lost 4 bases and the J segment 7 bases; nucleotides outside the gene matches: 9. Looked up from germline, CDR1 is MDHEN and CDR2 is SYDVKM. The CDR3 loop spans 15 amino acids. This CDR3 reads CASSSPGQGTGGYTS. DNA of the CDR3: TGTGCCAGCAGTTCTCCGGGACAGGGGACTGGTGGCTACACCTCC.